The clone carrying this TCR beta chain was counted between two and nine times. Its antigen is currently unknown. Germline lookup yields CDR1 MNHEY and CDR2 SVGAGI. V gave up 6 bases and J gave up 0 bases, with 8 bases separating them. CDR3 length equals 13 residues. This specimen comes from a study of cytomegalovirus exposure and HLA in healthy donors. Researchers ran the PCR with 60 Vbeta and 13 Jbeta primers. The data were produced by immunoSEQ multiplex PCR, yet TCRdb's version contains in-frame clones alone and is incomplete. Of 11,000 to 15,000 clones listed, around 60% are singletons. Study-level points and caveats: Researchers reported in a later analysis that a missense DCLRE1C variant was tied to TCR beta V- and J-gene trimming.

Material: PBMCs. The receptor was isolated from a woman in her forties or fifties in good health and CMV-seropositive. The chain couples TRBV6-5 to TRBJ1-1; D remains unclear. CDR3 residues: CASRSGMNTEAFF. Here the CDR3 DNA reads TGTGCCAGCAGATCAGGTATGAACACTGAAGCTTTCTTT.